This TCR beta chain originates from a study of blood T cell repertoires in COVID-19. Overall study context: Material from acute and convalescent COVID-19 was sourced from the United States, Italy and Spain. PBMCs, B-cell-depleted T cells, or T cells were the source of the cDNA or gDNA that made up the material.

The germline V gene encodes CDR1 SGHRS and CDR2 YFSETQ. There are 14 residues in the CDR3. The V gene lost 1 base and the J gene lost 7 bases, with 14 bases spanning the gap. In the original processing: How many nucleated cells were present was estimated from reference gene primer amplification. Data came from immunoSEQ multiplex PCR; TCRdb stores just in-frame clones and leaves some out. V and J calls and clone size are those listed in that table; D and trimming were worked out from the DNA. The table has about 110,000 clones, 84% seen once. The V gene is TRBV5-1, the J gene TRBJ1-2, with D perhaps TRBD1 (6 bases). The sequence came from a woman between 55 and 75 years old with acute or convalescent COVID-19. What was sequenced was peripheral blood. This CDR3 reads CASSLLQGLGGYTF. The CDR3 nucleotides are TGCGCCAGCAGCTTGTTACAGGGCTTGGGTGGCTACACCTTC.